This T cell receptor (beta chain) was retrieved from a study of OX40 agonist ivuxolimab in advanced cancers. Trimming cost V 3 bases and J 6 bases; bases outside gene matches: 10. This CDR3 contains 16 residues. Per germline, CDR1 SGHNT and CDR2 YYREEE (reference sequence). Produced via immunoSEQ multiplex PCR; TCRdb's table is partial and in-frame only. This table has over 70,000 clones, about nine tenths appearing once. This clone was observed a single time. The clonotype originates from an adult with an advanced solid tumor such as melanoma, head and neck, liver or kidney cancer. This sample comprised CD4+ or CD8+ T cells sorted from blood, obtained in a trial of the OX40 agonist ivuxolimab. V gene TRBV5-4 combines with J gene TRBJ2-3; 10 nucleotides line up with TRBD2. Here the CDR3 DNA reads TGTGCCAGCAGCTCGGCGAGGGGAGCGGGAGGGGATACGCAGTATTTT. Residues: CASSSARGAGGDTQYF.